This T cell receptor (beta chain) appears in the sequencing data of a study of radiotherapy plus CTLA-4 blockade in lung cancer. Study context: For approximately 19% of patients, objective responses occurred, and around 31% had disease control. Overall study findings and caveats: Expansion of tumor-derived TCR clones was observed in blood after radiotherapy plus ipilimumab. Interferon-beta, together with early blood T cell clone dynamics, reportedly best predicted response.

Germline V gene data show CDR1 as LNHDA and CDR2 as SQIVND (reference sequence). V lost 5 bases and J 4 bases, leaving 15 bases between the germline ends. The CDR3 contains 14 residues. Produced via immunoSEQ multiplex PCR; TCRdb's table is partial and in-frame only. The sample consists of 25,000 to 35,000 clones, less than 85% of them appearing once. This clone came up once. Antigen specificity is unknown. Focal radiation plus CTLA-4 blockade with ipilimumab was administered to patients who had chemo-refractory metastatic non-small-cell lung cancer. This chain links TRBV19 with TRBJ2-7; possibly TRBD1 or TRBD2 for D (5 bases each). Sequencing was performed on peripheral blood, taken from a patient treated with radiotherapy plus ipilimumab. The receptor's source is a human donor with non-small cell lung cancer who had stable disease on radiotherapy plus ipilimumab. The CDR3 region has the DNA TGTGCCAGTAGTCTCCGGGACGTAGCTTACGAGCAGTACTTC. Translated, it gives CASSLRDVAYEQYF.